This TCR beta chain was obtained from a study of early T cells in non-severe SARS-CoV-2 infection. Study details: From unsorted whole blood, bulk RNA was sequenced, and the chains remained unpaired. Findings and caveats of the study: Comparison of clonotypes with VDJdb favored anti-spike CD8 responses while missing private and CD4 specificities.

As concerns this clonotype: No antigen is known for it.

The germline V gene has CDR1 SGHRS and CDR2 YFSETQ. CDR3 length: 16 residues. After removal of 2 bases from V and 8 bases from J, the junction contained 7 bases not matched to a gene. TCRdb processed the 5' RACE reads anew with MiXCR; each CDR3 protein has one entry. This sample has about 22,000 distinct CDR3 sequences, with roughly 3.5% found just once. This sequence joins TRBV5-1 and TRBJ2-4; 13 bases are shared with TRBD2. This clonotype was obtained from an adult who was a healthcare worker with PCR-confirmed SARS-CoV-2 infection or an uninfected control (not recorded which). Sample: whole blood. The CDR3 coding sequence is TGCGCCAGCAGCTTCGGGGCGGGACTAGCGGGATACATTCAGTACTTC. Amino acids: CASSFGAGLAGYIQYF.